Sequencing of this T cell receptor beta chain was carried out in a study of neurological immune-mediated disorders. This clonotype was seen a handful of times. Its target is not known. Being one base from a much bigger clone, this may be a read error. Germline V lookup: CDR1 SGHTA, CDR2 FQGNSA. Trimming took off 7 bases at V and 0 bases at J, with 13 bases between the two ends. This CDR3 is 14 amino acids long. Study conclusions and caveats: When the repertoires were grouped phylogenetically, those of 18 of the 34 multiple sclerosis patients came together in a single cluster of related CDR3 sequences, which points to a possible repertoire-level signature. Private repertoires in all groups were suggested by the absence of shared CDR3 amino acid sequences among expanded clones across subjects.

Template-switch 5'RACE cDNA synthesis added a 10-nucleotide unique molecular identifier. Each CDR3 protein is one row after TCRdb ran MiXCR on the 5' RACE reads. Among under 90,000 distinct CDR3 sequences listed, approximately 4% were seen once. The sequencing sample was made of PBMCs. The rearrangement links TRBV7-2 to TRBJ2-7; possibly TRBD1 for D (5 bases). This TCR came from a woman aged 45-65 years with multiple sclerosis. CDR3: CASTENRGSYEQYF. The CDR3 bases are TGTGCCAGCACCGAAAATAGGGGCTCCTACGAGCAGTACTTC.